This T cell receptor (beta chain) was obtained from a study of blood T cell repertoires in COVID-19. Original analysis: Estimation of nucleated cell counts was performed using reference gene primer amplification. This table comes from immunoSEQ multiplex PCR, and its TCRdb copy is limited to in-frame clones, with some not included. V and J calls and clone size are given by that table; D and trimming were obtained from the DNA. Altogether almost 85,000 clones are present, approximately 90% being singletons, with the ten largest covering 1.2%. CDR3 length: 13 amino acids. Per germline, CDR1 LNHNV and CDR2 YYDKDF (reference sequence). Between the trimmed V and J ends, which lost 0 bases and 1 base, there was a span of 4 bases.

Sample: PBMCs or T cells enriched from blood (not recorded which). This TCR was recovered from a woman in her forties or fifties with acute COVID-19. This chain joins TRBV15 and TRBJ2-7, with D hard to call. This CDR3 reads CATSRERSYEQYF. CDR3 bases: TGTGCCACCAGCAGAGAGAGATCCTACGAGCAGTACTTC.